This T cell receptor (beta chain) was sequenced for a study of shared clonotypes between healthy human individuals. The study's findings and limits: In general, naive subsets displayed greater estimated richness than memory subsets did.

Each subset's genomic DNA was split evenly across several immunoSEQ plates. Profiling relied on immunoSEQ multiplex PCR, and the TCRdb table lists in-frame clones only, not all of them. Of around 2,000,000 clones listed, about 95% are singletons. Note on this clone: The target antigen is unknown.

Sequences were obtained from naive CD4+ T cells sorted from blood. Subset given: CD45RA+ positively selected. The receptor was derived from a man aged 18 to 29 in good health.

The CDR3 sequence: CASTLSPTRHGYTF. DNA of the CDR3: TGTGCCAGCACACTCTCCCCTACCCGTCATGGCTACACCTTC. This chain links TRBV28 with TRBJ1-2; D call uncertain. The germline V gene encodes CDR1 MDHEN and CDR2 SYDVKM. V was pared by 7 bases and J by 6 bases, with 18 bases between. There are 14 residues in the CDR3.